Listed below are T cell receptor beta chains from one sample, sequenced in a study of cytomegalovirus exposure and HLA in healthy donors. Method: immunoSEQ multiplex PCR; TCRdb's copy keeps in-frame clones and lacks some. Of some 160,000 clones listed, roughly 80% were seen once; the top ten hold around 3.3%. Material: PBMCs. These receptors all stem from a woman between 40 and 50 years old in good health and CMV-seronegative. The CDR3 runs from the conserved cysteine through the conserved F or W. Fields, in order: V gene, J gene, CDR3 protein.

TRBV2,TRBJ2-2,CASSSGPSGGDTGELFF
TRBV7-8,TRBJ2-7,CASSFAAGGGEQYF
TRBV7-2,TRBJ1-5,CASSFQNQPQHF
TRBV7-6,TRBJ2-1,CASSLAPRGGLNEQFF
TRBV5-4,TRBJ2-3,CASSLASGDTDTQYF
TRBV5-1,TRBJ2-1,CASSLVPTENNEQFF
TRBV5-1,TRBJ2-1,CASSLGGVREQFF
TRBV2,TRBJ1-3,CASSTWTGRNTIYF
TRBV5-1,TRBJ1-1,CASSLRAPRDEAFF
TRBV7-6,TRBJ2-5,CASSSTVGLYQETQYF
TRBV7-9,TRBJ2-7,CASSLSGGSSYEQYF
TRBV5-5,TRBJ1-2,CASSFPGRTNYGYTF
TRBV14,TRBJ1-3,CATQGTGVGNTIYF
TRBV5-5,TRBJ2-3,CASSLGTSGAQYF
TRBV27,TRBJ1-1,CASRSAGTGNTEAFF
TRBV10-3,TRBJ2-2,CAISGASGDTGELFF
TRBV6-6,TRBJ1-6,CASSKTTGWNSPLHF
TRBV7-8,TRBJ2-1,CASSLTSGGSYSYNEQFF
TRBV2,TRBJ2-7,CASSFSGTQGLPLYEQYF
TRBV19,TRBJ1-2,CASSIDRSPGGLSGYTF
TRBV5-4,TRBJ2-3,CASSVDPGQGGSDTQYF
TRBV2,TRBJ2-6,CASSARQGIRRGANVLTF
TRBV5-6,TRBJ2-1,CASGRDRTTYNEQFF
TRBV2,TRBJ1-5,CASTAEGLWTNQPQHF
TRBV7-8,TRBJ1-5,CASSSLRLAQIYSNQPQHF
TRBV9,TRBJ2-7,CASSVGFSGGGYEQYF
TRBV6-4,TRBJ1-5,CASSSQVSNQPQHF
TRBV28,TRBJ2-7,CASSLEADYEQYF
TRBV11-2,TRBJ1-1,CASSLRRIRNTEAFF
TRBV7-9,TRBJ1-1,CASSLRTGAEPEAFF
TRBV2,TRBJ2-3,CASKLGLAGPDTQYF
TRBV19,TRBJ1-5,CASKSAGKRSNQPQHF
TRBV7-9,TRBJ2-5,CASSGVQGLMETQYF
TRBV6-5,TRBJ1-5,CASSYGRNQPQHF
TRBV20-1,TRBJ2-7,CSARRSDEQYF
TRBV7-2,TRBJ2-5,CASSLAGGDLQETQYF
TRBV11-2,TRBJ1-2,CASSLASGGRGGYTF
TRBV27,TRBJ2-2,CASSLFLAGGRGTGELFF
TRBV19,TRBJ2-2,CASSTDPGQGIGELFF
TRBV7-2,TRBJ2-1,CASTNAGALLAEQFF
TRBV19,TRBJ2-2,CASSRGSNTGELFF
TRBV6-4,TRBJ2-3,CASSDSERTTTTDTQYF
TRBV7-9,TRBJ1-2,CASRRGQGSMGYTF
TRBV7-9,TRBJ2-3,CASMAPGLGGTDTQYF
TRBV27,TRBJ2-7,CASSPGTSGAYEQYF
TRBV11-2,TRBJ2-1,CASSWQGGGSREQFF
TRBV2,TRBJ2-3,CASSAGTGTDTQYF
TRBV4-1,TRBJ2-7,CASSLTGPTYEQYF
TRBV7-9,TRBJ2-7,CASSLNSLDEQYF
TRBV7-8,TRBJ1-3,CASSLYRSSGNTIYF